The sequence of this T cell receptor beta chain was determined in a study of identical twins. Study results and caveats: Zero-insertion analyses could be partly confounded by invariant MAIT and iNKT cells.

This clonotype has more than one count but fewer than ten. Antigen unknown. A universal primer site came from template switching; cDNA carried unique molecular identifiers. MiXCR, run by TCRdb on the 5' RACE reads, gives a single entry per CDR3 protein. The table includes over 250,000 distinct CDR3 sequences, around 9.7% detected once. Unmatched junction bases numbered 9, after V lost 4 bases and J lost 2 bases. The CDR3 consists of 17 residues. Germline assignment: CDR1 SGDLS and CDR2 YYNGEE. These data are also associated with another study on yellow fever vaccine responses in identical twins.

Sequencing was carried out using CD8+ T cells sorted from blood. The receptor was derived from a woman aged 18-30 years in good health. The chain joins TRBV9 to TRBJ2-2, with TRBD2 identical over 9 bases. DNA of the CDR3: TGTGCCAGCAGCTCCGCCCTCGGGACTAGCAACACCGGGGAGCTGTTTTTT. It translates to CASSSALGTSNTGELFF.